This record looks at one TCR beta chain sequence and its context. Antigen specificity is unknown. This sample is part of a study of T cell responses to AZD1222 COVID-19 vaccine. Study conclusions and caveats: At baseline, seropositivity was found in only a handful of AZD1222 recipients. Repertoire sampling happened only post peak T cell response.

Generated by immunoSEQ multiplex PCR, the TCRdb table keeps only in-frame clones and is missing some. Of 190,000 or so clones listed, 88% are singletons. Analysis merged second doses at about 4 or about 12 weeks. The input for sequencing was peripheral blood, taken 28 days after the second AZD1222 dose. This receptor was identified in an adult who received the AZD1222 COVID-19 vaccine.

This CDR3 is CASSYFGQETQYF. CDR3 coding DNA: TGTGCCAGCAGTTACTTCGGGCAAGAGACCCAGTACTTC. The chain joins TRBV6-2 or TRBV6-3 to TRBJ2-5; D is unclear. Per germline, CDR1 MNHEY and CDR2 SVGEGT. Trimming took 1 base from V and 2 from J, leaving 5 bases between them. This CDR3 has 13 residues.